The 10 T cell receptor beta chains given below trace back to one sample, sequenced in a study of OX40 agonist ivuxolimab in advanced cancers. Sequenced by immunoSEQ multiplex PCR; TCRdb stores in-frame clones only, minus some. Of around 94,000 clones in the sample, more than 90% were seen once. This specimen was CD4+ or CD8+ T cells sorted from blood, taken in a trial of the OX40 agonist ivuxolimab. The receptors shown here come from an adult with an advanced solid tumor such as melanoma, head and neck, liver or kidney cancer.

The chain couples TRBV19 to TRBJ1-2; D is unclear. The V end was cut by 0 bases, the J end by 2 bases, with 7 bases between. Germline V lookup: CDR1 LNHDA, CDR2 SQIVND (reference sequence). There are 14 residues in the CDR3. The CDR3 protein is CASSIDNLNYGYTF. DNA of the CDR3: TGTGCCAGTAGTATAGACAATCTAAACTATGGCTACACCTTC.

The chain links TRBV27 to TRBJ2-7; no clear D gene. V shed 5 bases and J shed 2 bases, with 4 bases lying between them. The V gene's germline CDR1 is MNHEY and CDR2 SMNVEV (reference sequence). This CDR3 region has 11 residues. The CDR3 is CASSTPYEQYF. DNA for the CDR3: TGTGCCAGCAGTACCCCCTACGAGCAGTACTTC.

This chain connects TRBV30 to TRBJ1-5; TRBD1 matches 8 bases. This CDR3 is built from 14 residues. V dropped 1 base and J dropped 6; count of bases not matched to a gene: 5. In germline, CDR1 is GTSNPN, CDR2 SVGIG (reference sequence). The CDR3 DNA sequence: TGTGCCTGGAGTGAAGGACAGGGAGCTCAGCCCCAGCATTTT. It is translated as CAWSEGQGAQPQHF.

The rearrangement links TRBV12-5 to TRBJ2-1; D ambiguous. The CDR3 has 12 amino acids. V was cut by 1 base and J by 10 bases, with 8 bases left in between. Germline CDR1 is LGHNT and CDR2 is FRNRAP. CDR3 DNA sequence: TGTGCTAGTGGTTTGGGAGGTAGCGAGCAGTTCTTC. It codes for CASGLGGSEQFF. The full variable domain, in which reference TRBV12-5 and TRBJ2-1 provide the parts outside the CDR3, is DARVTQTPRHKVTEMGQEVTMRCQPILGHNTVFWYRQTMMQGLELLAYFRNRAPLDDSGMPKDRFSAEMPDATLATLKIQPSEPRDSAVYFCASGLGGSEQFFGPGTRLTVL.

This chain's CDR3 is CASSPGTSYNEQFF. CDR3 DNA: TGTGCCAGTAGCCCCGGGACTAGCTACAATGAGCAGTTCTTC. The V call is TRBV19, the J call TRBJ2-1; TRBD2 matches 8 bases. The CDR3 runs to 14 residues. Germline V gene lookup returns CDR1 LNHDA and CDR2 SQIVND (reference sequence). The V and J ends lost 6 bases and 3 bases, in that order; junction bases with no gene match: 4.

The chain uses TRBV27 and TRBJ1-2, with a weak D call TRBD1 (5 bases). The V gene's germline CDR1 is MNHEY and CDR2 SMNVEV (reference sequence). Trimming took 6 bases from V and 4 from J, leaving 21 bases between them. The CDR3 sequence is 16 residues long. DNA of the CDR3: TGTGCCAGCAGATCTAAGCTAGGGGTGGGGATCTATGGCTACACCTTC. Translating it yields CASRSKLGVGIYGYTF.

The chain is built from TRBV5-6 and TRBJ2-2; the D gene could be TRBD1 or TRBD2 (5 bases each). Germline V lookup: CDR1 SGHDT, CDR2 YYEEEE. Between the trimmed V and J ends, which lost 5 bases and 6 bases, there was a span of 11 bases. This CDR3 is 13 amino acids long. The CDR3 DNA reads as TGTGCCAGCAGTCCCGGGACCGCCGGGGAGCTGTTTTTT. Its protein is CASSPGTAGELFF.

V usage is TRBV7-6 and J usage is TRBJ2-1; TRBD1 matches 12 bases. The V gene end was trimmed by 3 bases and the J gene end by 9 bases; junction bases not matched to a gene: 3. This CDR3 has 14 residues. Germline CDR1 reads SGHVS; CDR2 reads FNYEAQ. This chain's CDR3 is CASSLGQGAGEQFF. As DNA, the CDR3 is TGTGCCAGCAGCTTGGGACAGGGGGCGGGTGAGCAGTTCTTC. The full variable domain, completed using reference TRBV7-6 and TRBJ2-1, is GAGVSQSPRYKVTKRGQDVALRCDPISGHVSLYWYRQALGQGPEFLTYFNYEAQQDKSGLPNDRFSAERPEGSISTLTIQRTEQRDSAMYRCASSLGQGAGEQFFGPGTRLTVL.

This CDR3 is CASSSETGVSGELFF. As DNA, the CDR3 is TGTGCCAGCAGTTCGGAGACAGGGGTCTCCGGGGAGCTGTTTTTT. The chain links TRBV6-5 to TRBJ2-2, with TRBD1 identical over 8 bases. The CDR3 is 15 residues long. CDR1 is MNHEY and CDR2 is SVGAGI in the germline V gene. V trimming: 4 bases; J trimming: 6 bases; junction bases outside the gene matches: 7.

The chain links TRBV5-5 to TRBJ2-7, with D maybe TRBD2 (5 bases). Germline CDR1 SGHKS, CDR2 YYEKEE (reference sequence). The CDR3 contains 12 residues. V gave up 4 bases and J gave up 3 bases, with 8 bases separating them. The CDR3 region has the DNA TGTGCCAGCAGCCCCGGGATCTACGAGCAGTACTTC. This sequence encodes CASSPGIYEQYF.